This T cell receptor (beta chain) was sequenced for a study of blood T cell repertoires in COVID-19. Overall study: PBMCs, B-cell-depleted T cells, or T cells provided the cDNA or gDNA that made up the material.

This CDR3 comprises 15 residues. Germline CDR1 and CDR2: SGHTA and FQGTGA. A single count supports this clone. Sequence at one end of the junction differs from germline and may be a read error. Resolution of symptoms, clearance, or two negative PCRs was present in recovered Cohort 3 donors. The method was immunoSEQ multiplex PCR; TCRdb's version includes in-frame clones alone and lacks a portion of them. The sample gives about 300,000 clones, around 90% of which show up once; 1.5% to 2% is in the top ten. The sequenced material came from PBMCs or T cells enriched from blood (not recorded which). This TCR was recovered from a woman in her thirties or forties who had recovered from COVID-19. The V and J genes are TRBV7-3 and TRBJ2-1; weak D call: TRBD2 (6 bases). The CDR3 spells CASSSRDAGRNERFF. CDR3 nucleotides: TGTGCCAGCAGCTCCCGTGATGCGGGGAGGAATGAGCGGTTCTTC.